This T cell receptor beta chain is from a study of blood T cell repertoires in COVID-19. Study-level information: Acute and convalescent COVID-19 samples came from the United States, Italy and Spain. From T cells, B-cell-depleted T cells, or PBMCs came the material, which was cDNA or gDNA.

Authors' analysis steps: Cell counts per sample came from amplifying reference gene primers. Libraries were prepared by immunoSEQ multiplex PCR; TCRdb keeps only in-frame clonotypes and omits some of them. The DNA gave D and trimming, while V, J and clone size come from that table. The sample holds 95,000 or so clones, 84% seen once. Trimming removed 3 bases at V and 6 bases at J, with 11 bases between. Germline V CDR1 and CDR2: SGHNT, YENEEA. This CDR3 spans 14 amino acids. The TCR was taken from a human donor in a cohort sampled during active COVID-19. This sequence joins TRBV11-3 and TRBJ2-2, with D maybe TRBD1 (5 bases). Sequencing used peripheral blood. CDR3 loop: CASSLAGLAGELFF. CDR3 bases: TGTGCCAGCAGCTTGGCAGGGTTGGCCGGGGAGCTGTTTTTT.